This paragraph reports one T cell receptor beta chain. Its antigen is unknown. The V gene's germline CDR1 is SGHVS and CDR2 FQNEAQ. CDR3 length: 19 amino acids. The V gene lost 3 bases and the J gene lost 9 bases, with 30 bases spanning the gap. The data derive from a study of response to subunit inactivated influenza vaccine. The study's findings and limits: The authors put forward the suggestion that each seasonal influenza vaccination may bring in only a limited number of new T cells.

TCRdb used MiXCR to reprocess the RT-PCR reads, holding one entry per CDR3 protein. The data show 500,000 to 550,000 distinct CDR3 sequences, 6.5% to 8% seen once. This chain joins TRBV7-8 and TRBJ2-1, with D maybe TRBD2 (7 bases). The material was PBMCs from blood, obtained 23 to 25 months after vaccination. The sequence was obtained from a man in his fifties or sixties who received an inactivated influenza vaccine. CDR3: CASSFLPVVGAGAYPEQFF. CDR3 sequence (DNA): TGTGCCAGCAGCTTCCTTCCGGTAGTGGGGGCGGGAGCTTATCCTGAGCAGTTCTTC.